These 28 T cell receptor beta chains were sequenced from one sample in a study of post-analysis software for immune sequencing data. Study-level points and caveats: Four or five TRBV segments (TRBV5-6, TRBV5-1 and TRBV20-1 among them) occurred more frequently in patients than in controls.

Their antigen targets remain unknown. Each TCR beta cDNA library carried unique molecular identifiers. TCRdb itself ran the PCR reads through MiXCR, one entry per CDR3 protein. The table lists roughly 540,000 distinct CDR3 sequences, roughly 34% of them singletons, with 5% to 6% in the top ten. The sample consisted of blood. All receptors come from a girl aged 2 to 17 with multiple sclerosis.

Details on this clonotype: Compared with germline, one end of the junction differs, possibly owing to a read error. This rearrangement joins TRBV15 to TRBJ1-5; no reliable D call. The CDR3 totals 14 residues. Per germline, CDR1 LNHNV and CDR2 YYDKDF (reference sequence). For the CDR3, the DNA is TGTGCCACTAACGTATGGCCTTTAAATCGGCCCCAGCATTTT. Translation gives CATNVWPLNRPQHF.

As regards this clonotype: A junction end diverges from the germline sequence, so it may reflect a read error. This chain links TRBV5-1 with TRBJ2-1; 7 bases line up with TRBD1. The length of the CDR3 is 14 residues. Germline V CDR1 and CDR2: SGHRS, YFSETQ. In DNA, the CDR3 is TGCACCAGCAGCTCGGGACAGAGGTACAATGAGCAGTTCTTC. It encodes CTSSSGQRYNEQFF. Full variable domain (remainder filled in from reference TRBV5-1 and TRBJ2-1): KAGVTQTPRYLIKTRGQQVTLSCSPISGHRSVSWYQQTPGQGLQFLFEYFSETQRNKGNFPGRFSGRQFSNSRSEMNVSTLELGDSALYLCTSSSGQRYNEQFFGPGTRLTVL.

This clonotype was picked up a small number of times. The CDR3 spells CSAVRTGGLTRSDEQYF. CDR3 bases: TGCAGTGCTGTGCGGACGGGGGGGCTAACCCGAAGCGATGAGCAGTACTTC. V is TRBV20-1 and J is TRBJ2-5, with TRBD2 matching 8 bases. Germline V gives CDR1 DFQATT, CDR2 SNEGSKA (reference sequence). The CDR3 consists of 17 residues. Losses at the gene ends were 5 bases for V and 11 bases for J; bases not matched to a gene: 25.

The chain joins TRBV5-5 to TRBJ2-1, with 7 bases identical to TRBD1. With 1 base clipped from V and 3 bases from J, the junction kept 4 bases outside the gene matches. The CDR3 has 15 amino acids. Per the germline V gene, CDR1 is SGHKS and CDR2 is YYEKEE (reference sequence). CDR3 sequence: CASSLWDSNYNEQFF. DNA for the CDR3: TGTGCCAGCAGCTTGTGGGACAGCAACTACAATGAGCAGTTCTTC.

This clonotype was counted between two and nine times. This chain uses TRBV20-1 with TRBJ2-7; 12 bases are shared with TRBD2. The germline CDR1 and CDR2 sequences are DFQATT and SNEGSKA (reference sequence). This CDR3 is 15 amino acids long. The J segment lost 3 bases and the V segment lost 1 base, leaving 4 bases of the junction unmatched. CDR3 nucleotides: TGCAGTGCTAGAGGCGGACTAGCGGGGCACTACGAGCAGTACTTC. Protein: CSARGGLAGHYEQYF.

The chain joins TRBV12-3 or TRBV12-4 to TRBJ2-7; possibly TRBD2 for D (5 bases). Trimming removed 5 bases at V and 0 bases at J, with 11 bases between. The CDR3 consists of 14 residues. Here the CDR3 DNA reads TGTGCCAGCAGTGCCGCTAGCAGCTCCTACGAGCAGTACTTC. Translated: CASSAASSSYEQYF.

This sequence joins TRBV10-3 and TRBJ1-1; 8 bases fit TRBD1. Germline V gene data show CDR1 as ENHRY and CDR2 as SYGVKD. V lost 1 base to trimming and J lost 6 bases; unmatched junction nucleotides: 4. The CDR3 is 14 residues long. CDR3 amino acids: CAISEWTGSAEAFF. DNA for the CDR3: TGTGCCATCAGTGAGTGGACAGGGTCCGCTGAAGCTTTCTTT.

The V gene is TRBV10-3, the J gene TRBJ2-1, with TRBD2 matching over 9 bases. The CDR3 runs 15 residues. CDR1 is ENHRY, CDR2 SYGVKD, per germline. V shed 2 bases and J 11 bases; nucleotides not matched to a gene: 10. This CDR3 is CAISEPRGLARQQFF. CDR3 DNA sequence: TGTGCCATCAGTGAGCCCCGGGGACTAGCTCGACAGCAGTTCTTC.

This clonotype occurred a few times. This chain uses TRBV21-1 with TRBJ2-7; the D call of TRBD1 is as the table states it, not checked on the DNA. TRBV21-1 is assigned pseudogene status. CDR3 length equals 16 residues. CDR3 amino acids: CASSKARDRASYEQYF. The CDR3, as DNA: TGTGCCAGCAGCAAAGCCAGGGACAGGGCCTCCTACGAGCAGTACTTC.

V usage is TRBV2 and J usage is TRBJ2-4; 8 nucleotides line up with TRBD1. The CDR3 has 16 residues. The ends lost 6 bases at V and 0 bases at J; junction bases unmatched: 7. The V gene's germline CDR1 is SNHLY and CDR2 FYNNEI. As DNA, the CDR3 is TGTGCCAGCAGGCGGGGACAGGCCTCAGCCAAAAACATTCAGTACTTC. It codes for CASRRGQASAKNIQYF.

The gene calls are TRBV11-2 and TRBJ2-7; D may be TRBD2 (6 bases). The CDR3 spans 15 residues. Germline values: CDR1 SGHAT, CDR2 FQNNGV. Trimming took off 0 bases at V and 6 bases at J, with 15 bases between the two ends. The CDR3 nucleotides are TGTGCCAGCAGCTTAGATCTAGGCGCGGGAATCGAGCAGTACTTC. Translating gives CASSLDLGAGIEQYF.

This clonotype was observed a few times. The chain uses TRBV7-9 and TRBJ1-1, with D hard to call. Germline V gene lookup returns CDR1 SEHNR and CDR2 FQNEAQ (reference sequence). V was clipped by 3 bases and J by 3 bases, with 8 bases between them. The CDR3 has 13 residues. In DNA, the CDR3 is TGTGCCAGCAGCTTCCCCCAGTACACTGAAGCTTTCTTT. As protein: CASSFPQYTEAFF.

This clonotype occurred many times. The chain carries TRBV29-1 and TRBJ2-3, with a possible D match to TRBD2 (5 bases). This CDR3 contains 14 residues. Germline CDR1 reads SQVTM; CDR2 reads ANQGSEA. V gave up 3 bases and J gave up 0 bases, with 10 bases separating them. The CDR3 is CSVDGVTSTDTQYF. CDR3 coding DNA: TGCAGCGTTGACGGGGTCACTAGCACAGATACGCAGTATTTT.

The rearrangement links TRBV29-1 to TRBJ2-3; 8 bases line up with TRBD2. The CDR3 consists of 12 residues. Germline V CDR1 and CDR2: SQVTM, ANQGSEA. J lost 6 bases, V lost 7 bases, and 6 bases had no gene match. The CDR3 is CSAQIAGDTQYF. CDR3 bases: TGCAGCGCCCAAATAGCGGGGGATACGCAGTATTTT.

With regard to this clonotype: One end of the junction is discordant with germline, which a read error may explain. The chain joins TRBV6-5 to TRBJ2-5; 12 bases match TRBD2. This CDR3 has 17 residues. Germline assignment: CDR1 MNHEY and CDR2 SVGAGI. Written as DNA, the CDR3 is TGCGCCAGCAATTACGGGGCGACTAGCGGGGGCCAAGAGACCCAGTACTTC. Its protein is CASNYGATSGGQETQYF.

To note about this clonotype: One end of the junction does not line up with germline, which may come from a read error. The CDR3 coding sequence is TGTGCCGGCAGCTTACCGGGGGCCCCCTCGGGAGATACGCAGTATTTT. Its translation: CAGSLPGAPSGDTQYF. The rearrangement links TRBV13 to TRBJ2-3; D may match TRBD1 or TRBD2 (6 bases each). The CDR3 length is 16 residues. CDR1 is PRHDT, CDR2 FYEKMQ, per germline (reference sequence).

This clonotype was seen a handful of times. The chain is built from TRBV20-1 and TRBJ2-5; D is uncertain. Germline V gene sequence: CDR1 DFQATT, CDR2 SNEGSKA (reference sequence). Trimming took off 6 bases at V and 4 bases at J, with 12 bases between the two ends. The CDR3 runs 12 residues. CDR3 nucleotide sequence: TGCAGTGCACCCACGACGGGAGAGACCCAGTACTTC. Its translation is CSAPTTGETQYF.

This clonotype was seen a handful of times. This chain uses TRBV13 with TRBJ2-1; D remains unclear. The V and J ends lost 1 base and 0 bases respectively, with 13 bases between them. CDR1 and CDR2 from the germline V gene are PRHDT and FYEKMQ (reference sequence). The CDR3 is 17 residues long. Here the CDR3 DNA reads TGTGCCAGCAGCTTAGCTTCAAAGGGAAGCTCCTACAATGAGCAGTTCTTC. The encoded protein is CASSLASKGSSYNEQFF.

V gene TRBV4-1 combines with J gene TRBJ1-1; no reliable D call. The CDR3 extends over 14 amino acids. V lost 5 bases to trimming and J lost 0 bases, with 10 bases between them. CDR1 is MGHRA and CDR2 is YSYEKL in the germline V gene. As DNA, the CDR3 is TGCGCCAGCAGCTGGACGGTCATGAACACTGAAGCTTTCTTT. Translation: CASSWTVMNTEAFF.

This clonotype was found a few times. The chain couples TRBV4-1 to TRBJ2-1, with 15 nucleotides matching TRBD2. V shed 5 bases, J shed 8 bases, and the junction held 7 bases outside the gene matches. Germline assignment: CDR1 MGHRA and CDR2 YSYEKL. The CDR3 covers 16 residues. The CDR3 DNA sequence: TGCGCCAGCAGCTGGACTAGCGGGGGGGCCGGAGATGAGCAGTTCTTC. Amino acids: CASSWTSGGAGDEQFF.

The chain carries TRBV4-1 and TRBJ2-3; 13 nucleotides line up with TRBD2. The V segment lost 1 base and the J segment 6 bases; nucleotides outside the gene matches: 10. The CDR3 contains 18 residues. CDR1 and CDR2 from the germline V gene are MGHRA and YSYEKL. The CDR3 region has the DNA TGCGCCAGCAGCCAAGTGGAATTGACTAGCGGGGGGATTGATACGCAGTATTTT. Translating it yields CASSQVELTSGGIDTQYF.

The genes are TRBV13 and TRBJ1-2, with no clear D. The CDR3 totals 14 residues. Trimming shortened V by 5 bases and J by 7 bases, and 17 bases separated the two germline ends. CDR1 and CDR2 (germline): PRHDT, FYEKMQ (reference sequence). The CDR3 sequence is CASSVRFRGSGYTF. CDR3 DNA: TGTGCCAGCAGCGTCCGGTTCCGAGGATCTGGCTACACCTTC.

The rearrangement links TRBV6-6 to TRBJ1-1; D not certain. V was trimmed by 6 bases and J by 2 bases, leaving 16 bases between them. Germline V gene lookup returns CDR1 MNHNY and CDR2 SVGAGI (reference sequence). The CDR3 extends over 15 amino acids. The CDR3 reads CASSSGRQRNTEAFF. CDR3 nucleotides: TGTGCCAGCAGCTCCGGGAGGCAGAGAAACACTGAAGCTTTCTTT.

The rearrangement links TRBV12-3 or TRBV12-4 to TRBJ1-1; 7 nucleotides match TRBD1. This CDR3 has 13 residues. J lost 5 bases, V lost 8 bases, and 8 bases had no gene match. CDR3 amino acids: CASSGTVATEAFF. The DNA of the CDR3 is TGTGCCAGCTCCGGGACAGTCGCGACTGAAGCTTTCTTT.

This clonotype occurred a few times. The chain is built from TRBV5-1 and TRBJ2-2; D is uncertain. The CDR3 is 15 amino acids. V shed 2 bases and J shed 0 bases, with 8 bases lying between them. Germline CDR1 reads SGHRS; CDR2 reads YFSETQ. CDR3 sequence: CASSLPSANTGELFF. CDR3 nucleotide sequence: TGCGCCAGCAGCTTACCGAGCGCGAACACCGGGGAGCTGTTTTTT.

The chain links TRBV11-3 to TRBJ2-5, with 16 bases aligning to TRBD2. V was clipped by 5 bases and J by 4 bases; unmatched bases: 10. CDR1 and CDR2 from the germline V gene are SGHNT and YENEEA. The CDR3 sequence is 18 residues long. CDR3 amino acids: CASSAGTSGGAIGETQYF. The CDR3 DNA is TGTGCCAGCAGCGCCGGGACTAGCGGGGGGGCCATAGGAGAGACCCAGTACTTC.

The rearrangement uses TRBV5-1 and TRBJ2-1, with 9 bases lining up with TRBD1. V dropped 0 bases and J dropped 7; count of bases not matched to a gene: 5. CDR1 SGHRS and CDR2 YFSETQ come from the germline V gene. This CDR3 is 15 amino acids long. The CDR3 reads CASSLEGQGANEQFF. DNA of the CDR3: TGCGCCAGCAGCTTGGAGGGACAGGGTGCGAATGAGCAGTTCTTC.

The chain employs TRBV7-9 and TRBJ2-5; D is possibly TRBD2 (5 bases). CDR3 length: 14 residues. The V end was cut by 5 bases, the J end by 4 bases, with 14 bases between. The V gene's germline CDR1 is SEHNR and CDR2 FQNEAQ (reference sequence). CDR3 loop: CASSEGSPRETQYF. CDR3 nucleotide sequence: TGTGCCAGCAGCGAAGGGAGCCCAAGAGAGACCCAGTACTTC.